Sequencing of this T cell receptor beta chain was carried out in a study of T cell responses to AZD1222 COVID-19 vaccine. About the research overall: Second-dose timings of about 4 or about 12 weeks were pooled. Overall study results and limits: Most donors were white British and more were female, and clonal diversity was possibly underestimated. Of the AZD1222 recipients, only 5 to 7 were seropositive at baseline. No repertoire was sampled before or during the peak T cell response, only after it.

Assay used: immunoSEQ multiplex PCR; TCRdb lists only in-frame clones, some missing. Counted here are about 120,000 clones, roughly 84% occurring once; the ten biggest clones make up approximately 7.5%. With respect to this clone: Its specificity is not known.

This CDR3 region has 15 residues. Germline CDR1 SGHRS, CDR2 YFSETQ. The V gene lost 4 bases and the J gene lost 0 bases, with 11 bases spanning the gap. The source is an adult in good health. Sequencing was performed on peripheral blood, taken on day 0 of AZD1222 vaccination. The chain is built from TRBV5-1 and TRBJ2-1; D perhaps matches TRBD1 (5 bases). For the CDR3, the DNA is TGCGCCAGCAGCCCACACAGGAACTCCTACAATGAGCAGTTCTTC. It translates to CASSPHRNSYNEQFF.